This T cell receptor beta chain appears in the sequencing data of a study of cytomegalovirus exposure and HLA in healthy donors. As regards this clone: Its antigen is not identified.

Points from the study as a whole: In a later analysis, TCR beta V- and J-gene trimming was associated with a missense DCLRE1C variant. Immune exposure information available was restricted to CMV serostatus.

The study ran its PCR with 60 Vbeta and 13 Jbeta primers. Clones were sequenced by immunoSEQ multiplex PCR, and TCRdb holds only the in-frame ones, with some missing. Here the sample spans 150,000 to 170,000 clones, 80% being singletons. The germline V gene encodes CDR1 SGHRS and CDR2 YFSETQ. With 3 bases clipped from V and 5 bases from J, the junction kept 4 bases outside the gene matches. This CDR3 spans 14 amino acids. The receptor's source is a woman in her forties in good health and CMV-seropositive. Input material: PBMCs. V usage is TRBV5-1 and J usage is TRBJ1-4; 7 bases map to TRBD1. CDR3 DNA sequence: TGCGCCAGCAGCTCCGGACAGGTGAATGAAAAACTGTTTTTT. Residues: CASSSGQVNEKLFF.